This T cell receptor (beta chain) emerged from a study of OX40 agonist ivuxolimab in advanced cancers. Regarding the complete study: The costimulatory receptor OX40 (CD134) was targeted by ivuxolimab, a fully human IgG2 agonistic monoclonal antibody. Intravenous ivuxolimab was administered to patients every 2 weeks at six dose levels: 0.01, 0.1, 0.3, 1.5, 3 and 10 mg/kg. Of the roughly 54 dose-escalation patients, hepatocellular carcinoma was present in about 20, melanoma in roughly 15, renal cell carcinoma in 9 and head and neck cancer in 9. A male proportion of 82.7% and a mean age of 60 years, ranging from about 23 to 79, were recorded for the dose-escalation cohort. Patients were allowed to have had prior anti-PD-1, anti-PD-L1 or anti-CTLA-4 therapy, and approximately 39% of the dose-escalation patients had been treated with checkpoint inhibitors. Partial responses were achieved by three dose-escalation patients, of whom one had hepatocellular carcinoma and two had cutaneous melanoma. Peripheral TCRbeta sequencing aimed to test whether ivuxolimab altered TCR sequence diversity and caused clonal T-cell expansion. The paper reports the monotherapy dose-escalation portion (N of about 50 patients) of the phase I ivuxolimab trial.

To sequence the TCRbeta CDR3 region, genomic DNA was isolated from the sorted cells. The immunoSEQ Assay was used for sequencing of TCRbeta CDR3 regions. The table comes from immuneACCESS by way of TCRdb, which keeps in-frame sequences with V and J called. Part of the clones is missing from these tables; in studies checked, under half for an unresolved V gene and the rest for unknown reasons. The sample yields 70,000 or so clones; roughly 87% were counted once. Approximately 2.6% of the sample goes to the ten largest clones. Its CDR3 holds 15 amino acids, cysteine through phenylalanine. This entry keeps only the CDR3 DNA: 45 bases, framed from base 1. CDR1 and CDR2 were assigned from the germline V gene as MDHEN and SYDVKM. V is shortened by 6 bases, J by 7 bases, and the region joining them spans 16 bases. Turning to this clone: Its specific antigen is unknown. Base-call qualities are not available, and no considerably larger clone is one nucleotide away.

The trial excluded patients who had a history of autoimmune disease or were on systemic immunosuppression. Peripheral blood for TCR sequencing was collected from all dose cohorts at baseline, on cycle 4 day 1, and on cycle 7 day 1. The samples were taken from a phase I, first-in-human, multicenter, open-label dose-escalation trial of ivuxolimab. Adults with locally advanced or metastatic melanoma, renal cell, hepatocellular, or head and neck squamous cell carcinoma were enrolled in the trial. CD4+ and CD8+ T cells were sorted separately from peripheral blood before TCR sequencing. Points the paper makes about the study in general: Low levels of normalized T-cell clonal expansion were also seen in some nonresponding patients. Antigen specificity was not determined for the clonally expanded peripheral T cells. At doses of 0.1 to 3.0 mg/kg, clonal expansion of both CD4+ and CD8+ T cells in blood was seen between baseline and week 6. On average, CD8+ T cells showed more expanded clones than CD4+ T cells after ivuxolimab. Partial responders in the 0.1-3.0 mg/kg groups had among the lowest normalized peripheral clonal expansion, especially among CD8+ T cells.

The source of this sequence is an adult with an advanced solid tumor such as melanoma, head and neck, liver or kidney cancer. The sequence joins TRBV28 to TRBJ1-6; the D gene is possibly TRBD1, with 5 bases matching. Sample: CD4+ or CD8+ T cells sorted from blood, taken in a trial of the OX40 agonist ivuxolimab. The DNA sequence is TGTGCCAGCAGACCCGGGACTACAGGAAATTCACCCCTCCACTTT. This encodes CASRPGTTGNSPLHF.